The text below deals with one T cell receptor beta chain. Antigen: not known. The sample comes from a study of cytomegalovirus exposure and HLA in healthy donors. It was with 60 Vbeta and 13 Jbeta primers that the PCR ran. Assay: immunoSEQ multiplex PCR; the TCRdb copy retains only in-frame clones and omits some. The data contain 100,000 or so clones, around 70% of them seen just once; the ten biggest clones take up roughly 1.2%. This CDR3 is 16 amino acids long. Germline-derived CDR1 and CDR2 are MGHRA and YSYEKL. The J segment lost 3 bases and the V segment lost 2 bases, leaving 6 bases of the junction unmatched. Healthy bone marrow donors made up the cohort. Study outcomes and limitations: The study designated around 150 TCR beta chains cytomegalovirus-associated. Within the data, a cluster of highly shared sequence variants was likely a sequencing artifact. Per a later analysis, roughly 17,000 TCR beta sequences showed association with HLA alleles at 0.05 false discovery rate.

The chain carries TRBV4-1 and TRBJ2-7, with 11 bases aligning to TRBD1. Specimen: PBMCs. The source is a man aged 40-50 years in good health and CMV-seronegative. In DNA form, the CDR3 reads TGCGCCAGCAGCCAACCCCCGGGACAGGGGGACTACGAGCAGTACTTC. Its protein product is CASSQPPGQGDYEQYF.